The 32 T cell receptor beta chains presented below share a single source sample, sequenced in a study of CD8 T cells in ankylosing spondylitis (dated by TCRdb to 2016 to 2017). What the authors observed across the whole study: Blood from ankylosing spondylitis patients appeared to be characterized by a TCR beta motif composed of under 10 highly homologous amino acid variants.

These receptors' antigens are unknown. The library was obtained by 5' RACE. Sequencing was performed on an Illumina HiSeq 2500. Starting from the raw public reads, TCRdb applied fastp trimming at Q25, assembled clones with MiXCR and retained in-frame beta chains. Under each unique CDR3 protein, matching rows form one entry showing the most common genes and DNA. This sample has 650,000 to 800,000 distinct CDR3 sequences in its table, and 15% to 20% of those were observed once. The ten most abundant clones make up approximately 18% of the sample. Material for sequencing was blood, either unsorted or a sorted T cell fraction (not recorded which). Every receptor here comes from a male donor with ankylosing spondylitis.

This clonotype was seen ten or more times. This chain connects TRBV2 to TRBJ1-2; D remains ambiguous. There are 12 residues in the CDR3. V was shortened by 6 bases and J by 2 bases, with 7 bases between the two germline ends. Germline V gene data show CDR1 as SNHLY and CDR2 as FYNNEI. CDR3 in DNA: TGTGCCAGCAGGGGCAAGAACTATGGCTACACCTTC. This gives the protein CASRGKNYGYTF.

This clonotype was found a few times. The V and J genes are TRBV19 and TRBJ1-6; D not resolved. Trimming left V 3 bases short and J 2 bases short, with 5 bases between. Germline assignment: CDR1 LNHDA and CDR2 SQIVND (reference sequence). This CDR3 is 14 amino acids long. The DNA of the CDR3 is TGTGCCAGTAGTATTGACACCTATAATTCACCCCTCCACTTT. This encodes CASSIDTYNSPLHF.

This clonotype showed up just a few times. CDR3 DNA: TGCGCCAGCAGCCAAGATCAGATCCCTCCCAACACCGGGGAGCTGTTTTTT. Translated, it gives CASSQDQIPPNTGELFF. The genes are TRBV4-1 and TRBJ2-2; no definite D call. Germline V gene sequence: CDR1 MGHRA, CDR2 YSYEKL. The V end lost 0 bases, the J end lost 2 bases, and 13 bases lay between the germline ends. The CDR3 runs to 17 residues.

This clonotype was observed a handful of times. The chain recombines TRBV14 with TRBJ2-7; D call uncertain. With 1 base removed from V and 3 bases from J, the gap between germline ends came to 16 bases. CDR1 is SGHDN and CDR2 is FVKESK in the germline V gene. The CDR3 runs to 16 residues. DNA for the CDR3: TGTGCCAGCAGCCAAGGTTCTGGAGAATTGGGCTACGAGCAGTACTTC. This codes for CASSQGSGELGYEQYF.

This clonotype was detected only once. The CDR3 loop reads CASSGQAGGRADTQYF. The CDR3 nucleotides are TGTGCCAGCAGCGGCCAAGCGGGGGGGCGTGCAGATACGCAGTATTTT. This sequence joins TRBV9 and TRBJ2-3; TRBD2 matches at 10 bases. This CDR3 is 16 amino acids long. Trimming removed 3 bases from V and 4 bases from J; junction bases left unmatched: 8. Germline V gene sequence: CDR1 SGDLS, CDR2 YYNGEE.

This clonotype came up many times. Germline is not matched at one junction end, which may reflect a read error. The chain carries TRBV12-3 or TRBV12-4 and TRBJ1-5; perhaps TRBD1 as D (5 bases). The CDR3 sequence is 15 residues long. The DNA of the CDR3 is TGTGCCAGCAGTTCCCCGGGACTGATCAATCCGCCCCAGCATTTT. It codes for CASSSPGLINPPQHF.

This clonotype was picked up a small number of times. The J gene is TRBJ2-7, the V gene TRBV11-2, with TRBD1 matching 9 bases. The CDR3 totals 14 residues. V was clipped by 5 bases and J by 5 bases; unmatched bases: 7. CDR1 is SGHAT and CDR2 is FQNNGV in the germline V gene. The CDR3 loop is CASSLWTGAHEQYF. The CDR3 nucleotides read TGTGCCAGCAGCCTCTGGACAGGGGCCCACGAGCAGTACTTC.

The chain is built from TRBV18 and TRBJ2-1; 11 nucleotides align to TRBD2. Trimming at V came to 6 bases and at J to 4 bases, leaving 8 bases not matched to a gene. In germline, CDR1 is KGHSH, CDR2 LQKENI. This CDR3 spans 16 amino acids. CDR3 coding DNA: TGTGCCAGCTCTAACCGGTCTAGCGGGAGGTACAATGAGCAGTTCTTC. Protein product: CASSNRSSGRYNEQFF.

This clonotype was picked up many times. This chain connects TRBV7-8 to TRBJ1-5; 7 positions match TRBD1. After removal of 3 bases from V and 2 bases from J, the junction contained 4 bases not matched to a gene. The CDR3 contains 15 residues. Germline CDR1 is SGHVS and CDR2 is FQNEAQ. The DNA of the CDR3 is TGTGCCAGCAGCTTGGCAGGGGGAGGCAATCAGCCCCAGCATTTT. It is translated as CASSLAGGGNQPQHF.

The V and J genes are TRBV5-1 and TRBJ1-1; 9 positions match TRBD1. The ends lost 4 bases at V and 3 bases at J; junction bases unmatched: 16. Germline loops: CDR1 SGHRS, CDR2 YFSETQ. This CDR3 spans 18 amino acids. CDR3 nucleotide sequence: TGCGCCAGCAGCCCCCTAGGACAGGGGTATAAAGCGGACACTGAAGCTTTCTTT. Amino acids: CASSPLGQGYKADTEAFF.

This clonotype was picked up a small number of times. CDR3 bases: TGTGCCAGCAGTCCAGGACAGGTTTATGGAAACACCATATATTTT. The encoded protein is CASSPGQVYGNTIYF. This chain joins TRBV12-3 or TRBV12-4 and TRBJ1-3; 7 nucleotides align to TRBD1. The CDR3 is 15 amino acids. With 5 bases clipped from V and 3 bases from J, the junction kept 7 bases outside the gene matches.

Many counts were recorded for this clonotype. The chain links TRBV6-5 to TRBJ2-2; D is ambiguous. Per germline, CDR1 MNHEY and CDR2 SVGAGI. V was cut by 5 bases and J by 7 bases, with 5 bases left in between. The CDR3 runs 11 residues. In nucleotides, the CDR3 is TGTGCCAGCAGTGCCAGCGGGGAGCTGTTTTTT. Protein product: CASSASGELFF.

The V gene is TRBV5-1, the J gene TRBJ2-2, with TRBD2 matching over 9 bases. The CDR3 has 17 amino acids. Germline V lookup: CDR1 SGHRS, CDR2 YFSETQ. V lost 4 bases to trimming and J lost 6 bases; unmatched junction nucleotides: 13. CDR3: CASSRARGLALAGELFF. As DNA, the CDR3 is TGCGCCAGCAGCCGAGCCCGTGGACTAGCGTTAGCCGGGGAGCTGTTTTTT.

As for this clonotype: One end of the junction varies from germline; a read error may be responsible. The chain recombines TRBV3-1 with TRBJ2-1, with D maybe TRBD2 (6 bases). Germline V gives CDR1 LGHDT, CDR2 YNNKEL (reference sequence). The length of the CDR3 is 16 residues. CDR3 amino acids: CASSQPVGDSFNEQFF. The CDR3 DNA sequence: TGTGCCAGCAGCCAACCCGTTGGGGACTCCTTCAATGAGCAGTTCTTC.

The V and J genes are TRBV20-1 and TRBJ2-7; 8 positions match TRBD1. The CDR3 covers 14 residues. CDR1 DFQATT and CDR2 SNEGSKA come from the germline V gene (reference sequence). The V and J ends lost 3 bases and 3 bases, in that order; junction bases with no gene match: 7. CDR3 sequence: CSARNLQGDYEQYF. As DNA, the CDR3 is TGCAGTGCTAGGAATCTACAGGGGGACTACGAGCAGTACTTC.

The V call is TRBV4-1, the J call TRBJ1-4, with D unresolved. This CDR3 spans 12 amino acids. V was cut by 0 bases and J by 7 bases, with 3 bases left in between. CDR1 and CDR2 from the germline V gene are MGHRA and YSYEKL. In DNA, the CDR3 is TGCGCCAGCAGCCAAGATACTGAAAAACTGTTTTTT. This codes for CASSQDTEKLFF.

The chain combines TRBV20-1 with TRBJ2-5; TRBD2 might be the D (5 bases). The CDR3 has 12 residues. Germline assignment: CDR1 DFQATT and CDR2 SNEGSKA (reference sequence). V was clipped by 4 bases and J by 5 bases, with 11 bases between them. DNA for the CDR3: TGCAGTGCTATAGAGACGGGGGAGACCCAGTACTTC. Protein: CSAIETGETQYF.

This clonotype occurred a few times. The rearrangement joins TRBV3-1 to TRBJ2-5; 7 nucleotides match TRBD1. V shed 4 bases and J 5 bases; nucleotides not matched to a gene: 7. The CDR3 sequence is 14 residues long. Germline assignment: CDR1 LGHDT and CDR2 YNNKEL (reference sequence). The CDR3 DNA follows: TGTGCCAGCAGCCCTACAGGGGAGTGGGAGACCCAGTACTTC. Amino acids: CASSPTGEWETQYF.

This clonotype has more than one count but fewer than ten. The chain uses TRBV20-1 and TRBJ2-1, with D perhaps TRBD1 or TRBD2 (5 bases each). The CDR3 runs to 16 residues. V was trimmed by 5 bases and J by 1 base, leaving 18 bases between them. Germline V gene lookup returns CDR1 DFQATT and CDR2 SNEGSKA (reference sequence). For the CDR3, the DNA is TGCAGTGCTGCTCGGGGTGATTGGGGGTCCTACAATGAGCAGTTCTTC. Its translation: CSAARGDWGSYNEQFF.

V and J are TRBV11-2 and TRBJ2-3; D unresolved. Germline-derived CDR1 and CDR2 are SGHAT and FQNNGV. There are 12 residues in the CDR3. The V and J ends lost 5 bases and 4 bases respectively, with 7 bases between them. The CDR3 sequence is CASSPHPDTQYF. The CDR3 DNA follows: TGTGCCAGCAGCCCACACCCAGATACGCAGTATTTT.

This sequence joins TRBV4-2 and TRBJ1-1; D is uncertain. The CDR3 length is 15 residues. CDR1 and CDR2 (germline): LGHNA, YNFKEQ. Trimming shortened V by 4 bases and J by 0 bases, and 12 bases separated the two germline ends. The CDR3 sequence: CASSPSDGLNTEAFF. Written as DNA, the CDR3 is TGTGCCAGCAGCCCCTCGGACGGTTTGAACACTGAAGCTTTCTTT.

The chain has TRBV12-3 or TRBV12-4 and TRBJ2-2; no clear D gene. V dropped 5 bases and J dropped 2 bases, with 6 bases sitting between them. The CDR3 sequence is 13 residues long. This chain's CDR3 is CASSLHNTGELFF. In DNA form, the CDR3 reads TGTGCCAGCAGTCTCCACAACACCGGGGAGCTGTTTTTT.

This clonotype has only a few counts. The rearrangement uses TRBV6-2 or TRBV6-3 and TRBJ2-1; the match to TRBD2 covers 9 bases. Unmatched junction bases numbered 7, after V lost 4 bases and J lost 3 bases. The germline gives CDR1 MNHEY, CDR2 SVGEGT. The CDR3 totals 16 residues. As DNA, the CDR3 is TGTGCCAGCAGTTCTCTTGCGGGAGGGCTCTACAATGAGCAGTTCTTC. The encoded protein is CASSSLAGGLYNEQFF.

V and J are TRBV20-1 and TRBJ1-4; D is perhaps TRBD1 (6 bases). CDR1 and CDR2 (germline): DFQATT, SNEGSKA (reference sequence). This CDR3 spans 15 amino acids. Trimming removed 6 bases from V and 3 bases from J, with 17 bases in between. The CDR3 bases are TGCAGTGCCACAAAAGGGGGGATGGCTAATGAAAAACTGTTTTTT. Translation gives CSATKGGMANEKLFF.

This clonotype has just a few counts. The chain uses TRBV6-5 and TRBJ1-2; no definite D call. This CDR3 has 16 amino acids. The V end lost 1 base, the J end lost 4 bases, and 16 bases lay between the germline ends. Germline CDR1 is MNHEY and CDR2 is SVGAGI. This CDR3 is CASSYFTLGGSYGYTF. CDR3 sequence (DNA): TGTGCCAGCAGTTACTTCACCCTAGGTGGGAGCTATGGCTACACCTTC.

The table lists this clonotype with many counts. The rearrangement uses TRBV4-1 and TRBJ1-2, with D unresolved. The CDR3 runs to 12 residues. Trimming stripped 5 bases from V and 2 bases from J, with 6 bases between. Germline V gene lookup returns CDR1 MGHRA and CDR2 YSYEKL. CDR3 sequence (DNA): TGCGCCAGCAGCGCCCAAAACTATGGCTACACCTTC. This gives the protein CASSAQNYGYTF.

V gene TRBV27 combines with J gene TRBJ2-5; 7 bases line up with TRBD1. J lost 2 bases, V lost 5 bases, and 5 bases had no gene match. This CDR3 comprises 14 residues. Germline V gene lookup returns CDR1 MNHEY and CDR2 SMNVEV (reference sequence). CDR3 bases: TGTGCCAGCAGTACAACAGGGGATCAAGAGACCCAGTACTTC. Encoded protein: CASSTTGDQETQYF.

There are a few counts of this clonotype. This chain connects TRBV3-1 to TRBJ1-1; D unresolved. Trimming pared 2 bases from V and 5 bases from J, leaving 12 bases between. The CDR3 extends over 14 amino acids. The germline CDR1 and CDR2 sequences are LGHDT and YNNKEL (reference sequence). The CDR3 is CASSQTAEETEAFF. The CDR3 region has the DNA TGTGCCAGCAGCCAAACAGCCGAAGAGACTGAAGCTTTCTTT.

A few counts support this clonotype. V is TRBV7-9 and J is TRBJ1-4; D gene uncertain. V was cut by 6 bases and J by 3 bases, with 20 bases left in between. Looked up from germline, CDR1 is SEHNR and CDR2 is FQNEAQ (reference sequence). This CDR3 has 17 residues. In DNA, the CDR3 is TGTGCCAGCAGTAGTGCCTTTGCGACGGATTCTAATGAAAAACTGTTTTTT. Its translation: CASSSAFATDSNEKLFF.

This clonotype has a handful of counts. The J gene is TRBJ2-7, the V gene TRBV27, with D possibly matching TRBD1 (6 bases). In germline, CDR1 is MNHEY, CDR2 SMNVEV (reference sequence). Trimming shortened V by 2 bases and J by 2 bases, and 10 bases separated the two germline ends. CDR3 size: 14 residues. The CDR3 protein is CASSLRQDTYEQYF. The CDR3 bases are TGTGCCAGCAGTTTAAGACAGGATACCTACGAGCAGTACTTC.

This clonotype was counted only a few times. The V and J genes are TRBV27 and TRBJ2-7; 7 positions match TRBD1. The CDR3 has 13 residues. Germline CDR1 MNHEY, CDR2 SMNVEV (reference sequence). V lost 0 bases to trimming and J lost 4 bases; unmatched junction nucleotides: 0. This CDR3 reads CASSLSGQYEQYF. The DNA of the CDR3 is TGTGCCAGCAGTTTATCGGGACAGTACGAGCAGTACTTC.

The chain uses TRBV7-8 and TRBJ1-1; 9 bases are shared with TRBD1. V was pared by 5 bases and J by 10 bases, with 8 bases of the junction left unmatched. The V gene's germline CDR1 is SGHVS and CDR2 FQNEAQ. CDR3 length: 13 amino acids. The CDR3 spells CASSAGTGTRAFF. In DNA form, the CDR3 reads TGTGCCAGCAGCGCTGGGACAGGGACTAGAGCTTTCTTT.